This T cell receptor beta chain was found in a study of OX40 agonist ivuxolimab in advanced cancers. Study summary: Hepatocellular carcinoma, melanoma, renal cell or head and neck cancer was diagnosed in the dose-escalation patients.

The CDR3 is made up of 14 amino acids. Trimming took off 3 bases at V and 0 bases at J, with 8 bases between the two ends. Germline CDR1 is MGHRA and CDR2 is YSYEKL. Findings and caveats of the study: In CD8+ T cells, expanded clones were on average more numerous than in CD4+.

Patients with autoimmune history or systemic immunosuppression were excluded. Data came from immunoSEQ multiplex PCR; TCRdb stores just in-frame clones and leaves some out. The sample contains about 80,000 clones, roughly 90% of which appear only once. A word on this clone: The antigen remains unidentified.

Material: CD4+ or CD8+ T cells sorted from blood, obtained in a trial of the OX40 agonist ivuxolimab. The sequence was collected from an adult with an advanced solid tumor such as melanoma, head and neck, liver or kidney cancer. This chain uses TRBV4-1 with TRBJ1-1; D may be TRBD1 (6 bases). The CDR3 is CASSHQGMNTEAFF. CDR3 coding DNA: TGCGCCAGCAGCCATCAGGGGATGAACACTGAAGCTTTCTTT.